One and the same sample provided the 25 T cell receptor beta chains below, sequenced in a study of vaccination effects on CD4 cells after COVID-19. The repertoire was sequenced with immunoSEQ multiplex PCR; TCRdb's copy has only in-frame clones and lacks some. Of some 11,000 clones listed, just under 75% are singletons. Antigens of these TCRs are unknown. Antigen-specific CD4+ T cells expanded by the ViraFEST assay with viral peptide pools were then sequenced. Once cultured for roughly nine days, the cells underwent separation to obtain CD4+ T cells. Source: CD4+ T cells from PBMCs cultured with HCoV-229E spike peptides, taken before COVID-19 vaccination. The receptors were gathered from a human donor who received a COVID-19 vaccine.

This chain's CDR3 is CSVGGRATNEKLFF. DNA for the CDR3: TGCAGCGTGGGGGGACGTGCAACTAATGAAAAACTGTTTTTT. The V gene is TRBV29-1, the J gene TRBJ1-4, with D maybe TRBD1 (5 bases). CDR3 length: 14 amino acids. V gave up 6 bases and J gave up 0 bases, with 11 bases separating them. From germline, CDR1 is SQVTM and CDR2 ANQGSEA. The full variable domain, with the rest looked up from reference TRBV29-1 and TRBJ1-4, is SAVISQKPSRDICQRGTSLTIQCQVDSQVTMMFWYRQQPGQSLTLIATANQGSEATYESGFVIDKFPISRPNLTFSTLTVSNMSPEDSSIYLCSVGGRATNEKLFFGSGTQLSVL.

The rearrangement links TRBV10-3 to TRBJ2-1; TRBD2 matches at 14 bases. Germline V gene data show CDR1 as ENHRY and CDR2 as SYGVKD. V gave up 2 bases and J gave up 9 bases; unmatched junction bases: 3. CDR3 length: 15 amino acids. The CDR3 DNA is TGTGCCATCAGTGAGGGGACTAGCGGGAGAGGTGAGCAGTTCTTC. Protein product: CAISEGTSGRGEQFF.

V gene TRBV4-3 combines with J gene TRBJ1-2; 8 bases match TRBD1. Germline-derived CDR1 and CDR2 are LGHNA and YSLEER. The CDR3 loop spans 16 amino acids. The ends lost 3 bases at V and 2 bases at J; junction bases unmatched: 8. The CDR3 region is CASSQENRGSNYGYTF. The CDR3 DNA is TGCGCCAGCAGCCAGGAGAACAGGGGGTCCAACTATGGCTACACCTTC.

The chain joins TRBV24-1 to TRBJ1-2; D not resolved. The CDR3 spans 12 residues. CDR1 and CDR2 (germline): KGHDR, SFDVKD. The V gene lost 1 base and the J gene lost 8 bases, with 7 bases spanning the gap. The DNA of the CDR3 is TGTGCCACCAGTGATTTTGTAGGAGGCTACACCTTC. Its translation: CATSDFVGGYTF.

The rearrangement uses TRBV3-1 (or the pseudogene TRBV3-2) and TRBJ2-3, with 13 nucleotides matching TRBD2. Per germline, CDR1 LGHDT and CDR2 YNNKEL (reference sequence). V lost 2 bases, J lost 4 bases, and 6 bases stayed unmatched. The CDR3 spans 17 residues. CDR3 sequence reads: CASSQRRLAGGADTQYF. The CDR3 DNA reads TGTGCCAGCAGCCAACGGAGACTAGCGGGGGGTGCAGATACGCAGTATTTT.

V gene TRBV29-1 combines with J gene TRBJ2-7; D possibly matches TRBD1 or TRBD2 (5 bases each). The ends were cut back, 6 bases at V and 2 bases at J, with 17 bases in the middle. CDR3 length: 14 amino acids. The germline V gene encodes CDR1 SQVTM and CDR2 ANQGSEA. This chain's CDR3 is CSVVTGRRTYEQYF. The CDR3, as DNA: TGCAGCGTGGTGACGGGACGGCGAACCTACGAGCAGTACTTC.

The chain employs TRBV2 and TRBJ1-1; no reliable D call. The V gene lost 4 bases and the J gene lost 0 bases, with 3 bases spanning the gap. This CDR3 comprises 12 residues. Germline assignment: CDR1 SNHLY and CDR2 FYNNEI. The DNA for the CDR3 is TGTGCCAGCAGTGGGATGAACACTGAAGCTTTCTTT. This translates into CASSGMNTEAFF.

This clone was recorded only once. The gene calls are TRBV5-1 and TRBJ2-1; 7 nucleotides align to TRBD2. The germline V gene has CDR1 SGHRS and CDR2 YFSETQ. CDR3 length: 14 amino acids. J lost 5 bases, V lost 3 bases, and 5 bases had no gene match. In nucleotides, the CDR3 is TGCGCCAGCAGCTCCGGGACTACCAACAATGAGCAGTTCTTC. It yields the protein CASSSGTTNNEQFF.

CDR3 nucleotides: TGTGCCATCAGTTCCACAGGGGCGGAGACCCAGTACTTC. Amino acid sequence: CAISSTGAETQYF. The chain couples TRBV10-3 to TRBJ2-5, with TRBD1 identical over 7 bases. Germline assignment: CDR1 ENHRY and CDR2 SYGVKD. V lost 5 bases, J lost 5 bases, and 5 bases stayed unmatched. The CDR3 has 13 residues.

The V gene is TRBV7-2, the J gene TRBJ2-3; TRBD2 matches 7 bases. The germline V gene has CDR1 SGHTA and CDR2 FQGNSA. Unmatched junction bases numbered 19, after V lost 5 bases and J lost 2 bases. The length of the CDR3 is 19 residues. The CDR3 coding sequence is TGTGCCAGCAGCCTCCTCGGTAGCGGGCCTCACTTAAACACAGATACGCAGTATTTT. Its protein product is CASSLLGSGPHLNTDTQYF.

This clone has just a few counts. V usage is TRBV28 and J usage is TRBJ1-5; D is unclear. CDR3 length: 18 residues. The V gene's germline CDR1 is MDHEN and CDR2 SYDVKM. With 2 bases removed from V and 1 base from J, the gap between germline ends came to 18 bases. Here the CDR3 DNA reads TGTGCCAGCAGTTTAGGGAGGGTCCCGAGGGCGAGCAATCAGCCCCAGCATTTT. This sequence encodes CASSLGRVPRASNQPQHF.

V gene TRBV18 combines with J gene TRBJ1-1; tentative D call: TRBD1 (5 bases). Between the trimmed V and J ends, which lost 6 bases and 3 bases, there was a span of 11 bases. The germline V gene has CDR1 KGHSH and CDR2 LQKENI. The CDR3 is made up of 13 amino acids. CDR3 sequence: CASSHRGDTEAFF. DNA for the CDR3: TGTGCCAGCTCTCATAGAGGGGACACTGAAGCTTTCTTT.

This clone is termed medium-sized (0.01 to 0.1%). The chain carries TRBV7-2 and TRBJ1-1; D gene unclear. CDR1 SGHTA and CDR2 FQGNSA come from the germline V gene. This CDR3 spans 13 amino acids. V was pared by 1 base and J by 9 bases, with 12 bases between. The CDR3 spells CASSLEQNQQAFF. DNA of the CDR3: TGTGCCAGCAGCTTAGAACAGAATCAACAAGCTTTCTTT.

The V and J genes are TRBV9 and TRBJ2-3; TRBD2 aligns across 8 bases. The CDR3 consists of 16 residues. J lost 0 bases, V lost 2 bases, and 5 bases had no gene match. In germline, CDR1 is SGDLS, CDR2 YYNGEE. The CDR3 DNA sequence: TGTGCCAGCAGCGTTACTAGCGGCCTTAGCACAGATACGCAGTATTTT. Residues: CASSVTSGLSTDTQYF.

The CDR3 spells CASSLLSGNYGYTF. For the CDR3, the DNA is TGTGCCAGCAGCTTGCTGTCAGGGAACTATGGCTACACCTTC. The rearrangement links TRBV5-6 to TRBJ1-2, with a possible D match to TRBD1 (5 bases). The CDR3 sequence is 14 residues long. Per germline, CDR1 SGHDT and CDR2 YYEEEE. Trimming removed 1 base from V and 2 bases from J, with 9 bases in between.

The chain joins TRBV2 to TRBJ1-2; D remains unclear. CDR3 length: 12 residues. Trimming left V 4 bases short and J 3 bases short, with 6 bases between. Germline lookup yields CDR1 SNHLY and CDR2 FYNNEI. The CDR3, as DNA: TGTGCCAGCAGTGTCCGGGACTATGGCTACACCTTC. Amino acids: CASSVRDYGYTF.

The chain combines TRBV5-1 with TRBJ1-6; maybe TRBD1 (6 bases). V shed 2 bases and J shed 9 bases, with 15 bases lying between them. In germline, CDR1 is SGHRS, CDR2 YFSETQ. The CDR3 runs 15 residues. CDR3 sequence (DNA): TGCGCCAGCAGCTTCGTCGGTCAGGGGAGTTCACCCCTCCACTTT. This translates into CASSFVGQGSSPLHF.

The V call is TRBV6-2 or TRBV6-3, the J call TRBJ2-1, with D hard to call. Trimming left V 5 bases short and J 7 bases short, with 9 bases between. In germline, CDR1 is MNHEY, CDR2 SVGEGT. This CDR3 has 12 amino acids. The CDR3 spells CASSRAANEQFF. Here the CDR3 DNA reads TGTGCCAGCAGTCGCGCTGCGAATGAGCAGTTCTTC.

The V gene is TRBV5-4, the J gene TRBJ2-1; D may be TRBD2 (6 bases). Germline CDR1 SGHNT, CDR2 YYREEE (reference sequence). The length of the CDR3 is 15 residues. V shed 4 bases and J shed 10 bases, with 21 bases lying between them. CDR3 amino acids: CASSMQEGAGREQFF. CDR3 nucleotide sequence: TGTGCCAGCAGCATGCAGGAAGGTGCGGGGAGGGAGCAGTTCTTC. Based on the CDR3 plus reference TRBV5-4 and TRBJ2-1, the full variable domain is ETGVTQSPTHLIKTRGQQVTLRCSSQSGHNTVSWYQQALGQGPQFIFQYYREEENGRGNFPPRFSGLQFPNYSSELNVNALELDDSALYLCASSMQEGAGREQFFGPGTRLTVL.

The V call is TRBV25-1, the J call TRBJ2-1; tentatively, D is TRBD2 (5 bases). The germline V gene has CDR1 MGHDK and CDR2 SYGVNS. The CDR3 is made up of 12 amino acids. Trimming cost V 4 bases and J 9 bases, with 10 bases left between them. CDR3 residues: CASSGSGSEQFF. CDR3 nucleotide sequence: TGTGCCAGCAGTGGTAGTGGGAGTGAGCAGTTCTTC.

The rearrangement links TRBV29-1 to TRBJ2-3, with D possibly TRBD2 on 5 matching bases. V was trimmed by 7 bases and J by 9 bases, leaving 11 bases between them. Germline CDR1 SQVTM, CDR2 ANQGSEA. CDR3 length: 10 amino acids. The CDR3 nucleotides read TGCAGCGGAGAGGGCGGAACGCAGTATTTT. Its translation is CSGEGGTQYF.

V usage is TRBV19 and J usage is TRBJ1-2, with 8 bases identical to TRBD1. Germline V CDR1 and CDR2: LNHDA, SQIVND (reference sequence). CDR3 length equals 13 residues. V shed 7 bases and J 4 bases; nucleotides not matched to a gene: 5. CDR3 sequence reads: CASTGTGGYGYTF. The CDR3 DNA follows: TGTGCCAGTACTGGAACAGGGGGCTATGGCTACACCTTC.

The gene calls are TRBV19 and TRBJ2-7; D is unresolved. Deletions cut 6 bases from V and 3 bases from J, with 15 bases between. Germline V lookup: CDR1 LNHDA, CDR2 SQIVND (reference sequence). The CDR3 runs 14 residues. For the CDR3, the DNA is TGTGCCAGTAGGGACGGCGCAGCAGGCTACGAGCAGTACTTC. Translation: CASRDGAAGYEQYF.

V is TRBV4-2 and J is TRBJ1-2; TRBD1 matches at 7 bases. Germline CDR1 reads LGHNA; CDR2 reads YNFKEQ. V lost 0 bases, J lost 3 bases, and 4 bases stayed unmatched. CDR3 length: 15 amino acids. For the CDR3, the DNA is TGTGCCAGCAGCCAAGATAACAGGGGAGACTATGGCTACACCTTC. It codes for CASSQDNRGDYGYTF.

This rearrangement joins TRBV19 to TRBJ1-3; 8 bases align to TRBD1. The CDR3 length is 16 residues. V lost 1 base, J lost 4 bases, and 6 bases stayed unmatched. Germline CDR1 reads LNHDA; CDR2 reads SQIVND (reference sequence). The CDR3 here is CASSIGRQGTGNTIYF. The CDR3, as DNA: TGTGCCAGTAGTATAGGCCGACAGGGGACGGGAAACACCATATATTTT.